Included here is one T cell receptor (beta chain) sequence, with context. The data stem from a study of blood T cell repertoires in COVID-19. Turning to the study itself: Acute-phase and convalescent COVID-19 samples originated in the United States, Italy and Spain. In each case, the material was cDNA or gDNA derived from T cells, B-cell-depleted T cells, or PBMCs.

V gave up 5 bases and J gave up 3 bases, with 8 bases separating them. From germline, CDR1 is MNHEY and CDR2 SVGEGT. The CDR3 loop spans 13 amino acids. Authors' processing steps: From reference gene primer amplification, estimates of nucleated cell counts were derived. The protocol was immunoSEQ multiplex PCR, while the TCRdb copy is restricted to in-frame clones and leaves out a portion. V and J calls and clone size are those listed in that table; D and trimming were worked out from the DNA. This table has fewer than 120,000 clones, roughly 80% appearing once. This receptor was identified in a woman aged 55-70 years with acute or convalescent COVID-19. The sequencing input was peripheral blood. The chain combines TRBV6-2 or TRBV6-3 with TRBJ2-1; D perhaps matches TRBD2 (5 bases). CDR3 nucleotides: TGTGCCAGCAGTATCGGGATCTACAATGAGCAGTTCTTC. Amino acids: CASSIGIYNEQFF.